A single sample is the source of the 23 T cell receptor beta chains below, sequenced in a study of metastatic and nonmetastatic thyroid tumors. TCRdb reassembled clones from the PCR reads with MiXCR. The data hold roughly 20,000 clones, with roughly 36% observed a single time. Patients were all untreated before their thyroid surgery. Sequenced input: tumor tissue. The receptors stem from a male donor with papillary thyroid cancer or a benign thyroid nodule (not recorded which). Some clones in this sample may be carry-over from other donors' samples.

This clone was seen ten or more times. The chain links TRBV3-1 to TRBJ1-6; 12 bases agree with TRBD1. The germline gives CDR1 LGHDT, CDR2 YNNKEL (reference sequence). This CDR3 spans 16 amino acids. Germline trimming cut 4 bases from V and 7 bases from J; bases unmatched to any gene: 5. CDR3 sequence (DNA): TGTGCCAGCAGCCGGGGACAGGGGGCAAGGAATTCACCCCTCCACTTT. Its translation: CASSRGQGARNSPLHF.

This clone was detected many times. A much bigger clone sits one base away, suggesting this may be a read error. Other DNA sequences in the same sample also yield this CDR3. V and J are TRBV30 and TRBJ1-5, with D perhaps TRBD1 (5 bases). The V gene lost 2 bases and the J gene lost 6 bases, with 11 bases spanning the gap. This CDR3 is built from 13 residues. Germline CDR1 is GTSNPN and CDR2 is SVGIG (reference sequence). This CDR3 is CAWSRDGAQPQHF. CDR3 DNA: TGTGCCTGGAGTCGGGACGGGGCTCAGCCCCAGCATTTT.

This clone was recorded a few times. The chain employs TRBV27 and TRBJ2-1; the match to TRBD2 covers 10 bases. CDR1 MNHEY and CDR2 SMNVEV come from the germline V gene (reference sequence). The J segment lost 6 bases and the V segment lost 4 bases, leaving 6 bases of the junction unmatched. There are 15 residues in the CDR3. The CDR3 sequence: CASSSLAGSGNEQFF. CDR3 DNA sequence: TGTGCCAGCAGTTCACTAGCGGGATCGGGCAATGAGCAGTTCTTC.

With respect to this clone: This is likely a read error, given that the CDR3 carries no conserved phenylalanine or tryptophan at its end. The DNA is left out, because the CDR3 cannot be placed on it with certainty; the CDR3 is given as TCRdb lists it. This chain links TRBV20-1 with TRBJ2-7; the table's D call of TRBD1 was not tested on the DNA. The V gene's germline CDR1 is DFQATT and CDR2 SNEGSKA (reference sequence). The CDR3 length equals 14 residues, ends included. CDR3 amino acids: CSARDSPSAYEKYL.

This clone has just one count. The chain is built from TRBV10-1 and TRBJ1-2; D is uncertain. This CDR3 comprises 13 residues. V lost 5 bases, J lost 5 bases, and 12 bases lay in between. Per germline, CDR1 WNHNN and CDR2 SYGVQD (reference sequence). CDR3 in DNA: TGCGCCAGCAGTCCTAGCGCGCGTTATGGCTACACCTTC. Amino acids: CASSPSARYGYTF.

This clone rates as medium-sized. The chain uses TRBV6-1 and TRBJ1-3; D uncertain. The CDR3 has 15 amino acids. CDR1 is MNHNS and CDR2 is SASEGT in the germline V gene. V lost 0 bases to trimming and J lost 0 bases, with 6 bases between them. The CDR3 DNA reads as TGTGCCAGCAGTGAAGCGCCAAGCTCTGGAAACACCATATATTTT. It encodes CASSEAPSSGNTIYF.

This clone was seen more than once but under ten times. The junction and the germline gene differ at one end; a read error may be behind it. V and J are TRBV19 and TRBJ2-1, with 8 bases lining up with TRBD2. Germline V gene lookup returns CDR1 LNHDA and CDR2 SQIVND (reference sequence). The CDR3 extends over 16 amino acids. Here the CDR3 reads CASSTGEGLGHNDQFF. CDR3 DNA sequence: TGTGCCAGTAGTACAGGGGAGGGACTAGGTCACAATGATCAGTTCTTC.

This clone came up many times. The same CDR3 can be traced to other DNA sequences in this sample. V gene TRBV20-1 combines with J gene TRBJ2-3; 7 positions agree with TRBD2. Per the germline V gene, CDR1 is DFQATT and CDR2 is SNEGSKA (reference sequence). The CDR3 consists of 16 residues. Trimming took 0 bases from V and 4 from J; bases not matched to a gene: 10. The chain's CDR3 is CSARDRSGVTPDTQYF. The DNA of the CDR3 is TGCAGTGCTAGAGATCGGAGCGGGGTCACCCCAGATACGCAGTATTTT.

This sequence joins TRBV20-1 and TRBJ1-5; TRBD1 aligns across 10 bases. Per germline, CDR1 DFQATT and CDR2 SNEGSKA (reference sequence). This CDR3 has 15 residues. V lost 6 bases to trimming and J lost 1 base; unmatched junction nucleotides: 6. The CDR3, as DNA: TGCAGTGCCAGGGACAGGGGTCGGAGCAATCAGCCCCAGCATTTT. It translates to CSARDRGRSNQPQHF.

This clone was seen a handful of times. Being one base from a much bigger clone, this may be a read error. The same CDR3 arises from other DNA sequences in this sample as well. This sequence joins TRBV19 and TRBJ2-3; D is uncertain. CDR3 length: 14 amino acids. Germline lookup yields CDR1 LNHDA and CDR2 SQIVND (reference sequence). Trimming shortened V by 10 bases and J by 0 bases, and 14 bases separated the two germline ends. CDR3 coding DNA: TGTGCCACCTCATTCGGGCCGAGCACAGATACGCAGTATTTT. Encoded protein: CATSFGPSTDTQYF.

By sample share, this clone is large (0.1 to 1%). The J gene is TRBJ2-7, the V gene TRBV28; 11 bases align to TRBD2. The CDR3 loop spans 16 amino acids. CDR1 is MDHEN, CDR2 SYDVKM, per germline. J gave up 1 base and V 5 bases, and 7 bases lay outside the gene matches. In DNA form, the CDR3 reads TGTGCCAGCAGTCCCAGGGGACTAGCGGCTTCCTACGAGCAGTACTTC. Translated: CASSPRGLAASYEQYF.

At least ten counts were recorded for this clone. The rearrangement links TRBV19 to TRBJ1-2, with 12 positions matching TRBD1. The CDR3 loop spans 16 amino acids. After removal of 7 bases from V and 8 bases from J, the junction contained 14 bases not matched to a gene. Germline assignment: CDR1 LNHDA and CDR2 SQIVND (reference sequence). CDR3 sequence reads: CASTLVPGQGAGGYTF. The CDR3 DNA follows: TGTGCCAGTACCCTCGTACCGGGACAGGGGGCAGGGGGCTACACCTTC.

This CDR3 is CSASQGSGNQPQHF. The CDR3 coding sequence is TGCAGTGCTAGTCAGGGTTCTGGCAATCAGCCCCAGCATTTT. The chain has TRBV20-1 and TRBJ1-5, with D possibly matching TRBD1 (5 bases). Germline V gene data show CDR1 as DFQATT and CDR2 as SNEGSKA (reference sequence). V was clipped by 3 bases and J by 2 bases, with 11 bases between them. There are 14 residues in the CDR3.

This clone showed up just a few times. This CDR3 is CASSYSPPGDRAFHTF. CDR3 in DNA: TGTGCCAGCAGTTACTCGCCCCCGGGGGACAGGGCTTTCCACACCTTC. This rearrangement joins TRBV6-2 or TRBV6-3 to TRBJ1-2; 9 bases are shared with TRBD1. With V trimmed by 0 bases and J by 12 bases, 14 bases remained unmatched. The CDR3 is 16 residues long. Germline lookup yields CDR1 MNHEY and CDR2 SVGEGT.

The J gene is TRBJ1-1, the V gene TRBV4-2; D not resolved. Germline CDR1 is LGHNA and CDR2 is YNFKEQ. V was trimmed by 0 bases and J by 0 bases, leaving 8 bases between them. This CDR3 comprises 15 residues. The CDR3 region is CASSQEIAVNTEAFF. In DNA form, the CDR3 reads TGTGCCAGCAGCCAAGAAATTGCGGTGAACACTGAAGCTTTCTTT.

About this clone: Other DNA variants within this sample encode the same CDR3. This sequence joins TRBV7-8 and TRBJ2-5; D is undetermined. Per the germline V gene, CDR1 is SGHVS and CDR2 is FQNEAQ. With 5 bases removed from V and 5 bases from J, the gap between germline ends came to 18 bases. The CDR3 is 15 residues long. This chain's CDR3 is CASSPQLGSGETQYF. In DNA, the CDR3 is TGTGCCAGCAGCCCCCAGTTGGGCAGTGGTGAGACCCAGTACTTC.

Regarding this clone: Relative to the germline gene, one junction end is altered; a read error may explain this. The CDR3 spells CAISLAGDSDNEQFF. The CDR3 nucleotides read TGTGCCATCAGCTTAGCGGGAGACAGCGACAATGAGCAGTTCTTC. The chain carries TRBV7-2 and TRBJ2-1; 9 nucleotides line up with TRBD2. This CDR3 has 15 residues. Germline V lookup: CDR1 SGHTA, CDR2 FQGNSA.

The gene calls are TRBV24-1 and TRBJ2-2; D might be TRBD1 (5 bases). The germline V and J ends were trimmed by 2 bases and 5 bases, with 11 bases remaining between them. This CDR3 comprises 15 residues. CDR1 KGHDR and CDR2 SFDVKD come from the germline V gene. This CDR3 reads CATSDSGAGTGELFF. CDR3 DNA: TGTGCCACCAGTGATTCTGGGGCAGGTACCGGGGAGCTGTTTTTT.

This clone occurred many times. Within the sample, other DNA sequences also encode this same CDR3. This chain uses TRBV19 with TRBJ2-3; 9 bases line up with TRBD2. With V trimmed by 4 bases and J by 0 bases, 8 bases remained unmatched. This CDR3 region has 17 residues. Germline assignment: CDR1 LNHDA and CDR2 SQIVND (reference sequence). DNA for the CDR3: TGTGCCAGTAGTAGATGGGGGACTAGCAGAAGCACAGATACGCAGTATTTT. Translating it yields CASSRWGTSRSTDTQYF.

Note on this clone: This may stem from a read error, because a much larger clone lies one nucleotide away. The same CDR3 is also encoded by other DNA sequences in this sample. V usage is TRBV28 and J usage is TRBJ1-4; D is perhaps TRBD1 (5 bases). This CDR3 has 14 residues. V was shortened by 10 bases and J by 0 bases, with 12 bases between the two germline ends. CDR1 is MDHEN and CDR2 is SYDVKM in the germline V gene. The CDR3: CATRRGTTNEKLFF. The CDR3 DNA sequence: TGTGCCACACGAAGGGGAACAACTAATGAAAAACTGTTTTTT.

The chain couples TRBV7-9 to TRBJ1-2; D is uncertain. Deletions cut 1 base from V and 8 bases from J, with 11 bases between. This CDR3 has 13 residues. Germline V gives CDR1 SEHNR, CDR2 FQNEAQ (reference sequence). The CDR3 is CASSLEGGRGYTF. The CDR3 nucleotides are TGTGCCAGCAGCTTAGAGGGAGGGCGAGGCTACACCTTC.

This clone was seen many times. The V call is TRBV20-1, the J call TRBJ2-1; the match to TRBD2 covers 11 bases. The CDR3 sequence is 14 residues long. V trimming: 2 bases; J trimming: 4 bases; junction bases outside the gene matches: 1. Germline V gene sequence: CDR1 DFQATT, CDR2 SNEGSKA (reference sequence). This CDR3 reads CSARLAGGYNEQFF. As DNA, the CDR3 is TGCAGTGCTAGACTAGCGGGAGGTTACAATGAGCAGTTCTTC.

In this sample, this clone is medium-sized (0.01 to 0.1%). The rearrangement uses TRBV27 and TRBJ1-2; the match to TRBD1 covers 7 bases. V dropped 6 bases and J dropped 0; count of bases not matched to a gene: 4. CDR1 is MNHEY, CDR2 SMNVEV, per germline (reference sequence). This CDR3 is 14 amino acids long. The CDR3 DNA is TGTGCCAGCAGAAGGGACAGAGCTAACTATGGCTACACCTTC. The encoded protein is CASRRDRANYGYTF.